This T cell receptor beta chain originates from a study of identical twins. V dropped 6 bases and J dropped 2 bases, with 15 bases sitting between them. The CDR3 has 15 residues. Study results and caveats: The abundant beta clonotypes from cord blood had fewer insertions, and memory repertoires had none of this.

Ten or more counts support this clonotype. Its antigen is currently unknown. A single record per CDR3 protein comes from TCRdb applying MiXCR to the 5' RACE reads. The sample lists approximately 600,000 distinct CDR3 sequences; around 9.6% were seen once. This sample also appeared in a second study, on yellow fever vaccine responses in identical twins. In that study: On the reported evidence, twins' vaccine T cell responses seemed partly convergent and partly personalized.

The sample consisted of PBMCs. The sequence derives from a woman aged 18-30 years in good health. The rearrangement links TRBV12-3 or TRBV12-4 to TRBJ2-3; D might be TRBD1 (6 bases). The CDR3 region has the DNA TGTGCCAGCAGGTCCTGGGGGCAGGACACAGATACGCAGTATTTT. It codes for CASRSWGQDTDTQYF.